One sample yielded the 10 T cell receptor beta chains listed below, sequenced in a study of cytomegalovirus exposure and HLA in healthy donors. The PCR contained 60 Vbeta and 13 Jbeta primers. Sequenced by immunoSEQ multiplex PCR; TCRdb stores in-frame clones only, minus some. This table has roughly 150,000 clones, over 70% appearing once. Sequencing was carried out using PBMCs. These receptors originate from a man aged 30-40 years in good health and CMV-seropositive.

This clone was observed a few times. This rearrangement joins TRBV28 to TRBJ1-1, with D perhaps matching TRBD1 (6 bases). CDR1 MDHEN and CDR2 SYDVKM come from the germline V gene. Trimming took off 5 bases at V and 10 bases at J, with 8 bases between the two ends. The CDR3 consists of 10 residues. The CDR3: CASSGTRAFF. In DNA, the CDR3 is TGTGCCAGCAGTGGGACACGAGCTTTCTTT. Combining the CDR3 with reference TRBV28 and TRBJ1-1 gives the whole variable domain DVKVTQSSRYLVKRTGEKVFLECVQDMDHENMFWYRQDPGLGLRLIYFSYDVKMKEKGDIPEGYSVSREKKERFSLILESASTNQTSMYLCASSGTRAFFGQGTRLTVV.

A word on this clone: One end of the junction varies from germline; a read error may be responsible. The chain employs TRBV2 and TRBJ1-6; 9 nucleotides align to TRBD1. This CDR3 region has 15 residues. Germline-derived CDR1 and CDR2 are SNHLY and FYNNEI. CDR3 region: CATSPGTGNNSPLHF. In nucleotides, the CDR3 is TGTGCCACCAGTCCCGGGACAGGGAACAATTCACCCCTCCACTTT.

In its sample, this clone was seen a few times. This chain joins TRBV2 and TRBJ2-7; 9 positions agree with TRBD2. The germline CDR1 and CDR2 sequences are SNHLY and FYNNEI. Germline trimming cut 8 bases from V and 2 bases from J; bases unmatched to any gene: 4. CDR3 length: 13 amino acids. CDR3 in amino acids: CASGSGSAYEQYF. The CDR3 DNA reads as TGTGCCAGCGGTAGCGGGAGCGCCTACGAGCAGTACTTC. The entire variable domain, with the rest obtained from reference TRBV2 and TRBJ2-7, is as follows: EPEVTQTPSHQVTQMGQEVILRCVPISNHLYFYWYRQILGQKVEFLVSFYNNEISEKSEIFDDQFSVERPDGSNFTLKIRSTKLEDSAMYFCASGSGSAYEQYFGPGTRLTVT.

This chain joins TRBV6-4 and TRBJ2-1; 8 bases are shared with TRBD1. This CDR3 comprises 15 residues. CDR1 MRHNA and CDR2 SNTAGT come from the germline V gene. V gave up 8 bases and J gave up 5 bases; unmatched junction bases: 11. This CDR3 is CASRMTGEPDNEQFF. CDR3 nucleotides: TGTGCCAGCCGGATGACAGGGGAGCCCGACAATGAGCAGTTCTTC.

V and J are TRBV5-4 and TRBJ2-7, with TRBD1 matching over 10 bases. Germline CDR1 and CDR2: SGHNT and YYREEE (reference sequence). This CDR3 is built from 16 residues. The trim removed 3 bases at V and 4 bases at J, leaving 10 bases unmatched. The CDR3 spells CASSSPRDRGTYEQYF. CDR3 DNA sequence: TGTGCCAGCAGCTCCCCTAGGGACAGGGGTACGTACGAGCAGTACTTC.

This sequence joins TRBV11-3 and TRBJ2-5; weak D call: TRBD2 (6 bases). The CDR3 has 15 amino acids. V was cut by 4 bases and J by 0 bases, with 12 bases left in between. The germline gives CDR1 SGHNT, CDR2 YENEEA. CDR3 in amino acids: CASSYSGTHQETQYF. CDR3 bases: TGTGCCAGCAGCTACTCCGGGACTCACCAAGAGACCCAGTACTTC.

This clone was detected a few times. The chain has TRBV29-1 and TRBJ2-7, with 10 bases fitting TRBD2. With 2 bases clipped from V and 3 bases from J, the junction kept 1 base outside the gene matches. There are 13 residues in the CDR3. Germline CDR1 SQVTM, CDR2 ANQGSEA. This chain's CDR3 is CSVERTSGYEQYF. In DNA, the CDR3 is TGCAGCGTTGAAAGGACTAGCGGCTACGAGCAGTACTTC.

This clone has a single count. V is TRBV5-6 and J is TRBJ1-1; D unresolved. V gave up 4 bases and J gave up 4 bases, with 11 bases separating them. There are 13 residues in the CDR3. The germline CDR1 and CDR2 sequences are SGHDT and YYEEEE. In DNA form, the CDR3 reads TGTGCCAGCAGCCTCGCCCCGGGCACTGAAGCTTTCTTT. This translates into CASSLAPGTEAFF.

V is TRBV6-4 and J is TRBJ1-1; TRBD1 might be the D (6 bases). V lost 10 bases and J lost 5, with 20 bases in between. This CDR3 contains 14 residues. Per germline, CDR1 MRHNA and CDR2 SNTAGT. CDR3 amino acids: CATQPEGGATEAFF. CDR3 in DNA: TGTGCCACCCAACCCGAGGGGGGGGCGACTGAAGCTTTCTTT.

The chain links TRBV5-4 to TRBJ1-1, with 9 bases identical to TRBD1. Per germline, CDR1 SGHNT and CDR2 YYREEE (reference sequence). This CDR3 is 16 amino acids long. Trimming at V came to 4 bases and at J to 1 base, leaving 8 bases not matched to a gene. The CDR3 reads CASSAGQGTENTEAFF. In DNA, the CDR3 is TGTGCCAGCAGCGCCGGACAGGGGACTGAGAACACTGAAGCTTTCTTT. Combining the CDR3 with reference TRBV5-4 and TRBJ1-1 gives the whole variable domain ETGVTQSPTHLIKTRGQQVTLRCSSQSGHNTVSWYQQALGQGPQFIFQYYREEENGRGNFPPRFSGLQFPNYSSELNVNALELDDSALYLCASSAGQGTENTEAFFGQGTRLTVV.